This entry concerns a single T cell receptor (beta chain). Its target is unknown. Some clones are missing from TCRdb's copy, which holds only in-frame ones; the method was immunoSEQ multiplex PCR. Among some 72,000 clones listed, roughly four fifths were seen once. The CDR3 totals 15 residues. The germline gives CDR1 SEHNR, CDR2 FQNEAQ (reference sequence). Trimming removed 2 bases from V and 2 bases from J, with 11 bases in between. These data belong to a study of T cells in localized non-small cell lung cancer. Findings of the study overall: Uninvolved adjacent lung had more T cell clonality than any other tissue, topping tumor. Greater T cell density in blood accompanied longer overall survival. There were a median around 57 of the top 100 tumor clones appearing in adjacent lung.

The rearrangement joins TRBV7-9 to TRBJ2-3; no clear D gene. The sequence was obtained from a man aged 35-69 years with stage I lung adenocarcinoma. Sequencing used peripheral blood, obtained before any cancer treatment. The CDR3: CASSLRNTDTDTQYF. CDR3 in DNA: TGTGCCAGCAGCTTAAGAAATACGGACACAGATACGCAGTATTTT. The whole variable domain, filled in from reference TRBV7-9 and TRBJ2-3, reads DTGVSQNPRHKITKRGQNVTFRCDPISEHNRLYWYRQTLGQGPEFLTYFQNEAQLEKSRLLSDRFSAERPKGSFSTLEIQRTEQGDSAMYLCASSLRNTDTDTQYFGPGTRLTVL.